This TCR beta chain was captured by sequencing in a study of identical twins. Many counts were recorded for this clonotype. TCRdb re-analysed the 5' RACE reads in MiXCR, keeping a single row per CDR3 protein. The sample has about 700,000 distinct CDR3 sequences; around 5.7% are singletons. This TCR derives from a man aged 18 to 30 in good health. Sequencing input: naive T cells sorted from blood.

CDR3 coding DNA: TGTGCCAGCAGTTACCTACAGGGAAACTACAATGAGCAGTTCTTC. This codes for CASSYLQGNYNEQFF. The rearrangement uses TRBV27 and TRBJ2-1; tentative D call: TRBD1 (6 bases). The V and J ends lost 4 bases and 3 bases respectively, with 13 bases between them. The CDR3 spans 15 residues. From germline, CDR1 is MNHEY and CDR2 SMNVEV (reference sequence).